These 27 T cell receptor beta chains came from one sample sequenced in a study of CD8+CD57+ T cells in acquired aplastic anemia. The authors sequenced patients whose flow cytometry had shown CD8+CD57+ cell expansion. Using genomic DNA as the template, TCR beta VDJ and CDR3 profiling was carried out. Via MiXCR, TCRdb re-called the reads, giving one row per CDR3 protein. In the table there are tens of thousands of distinct CDR3 sequences, around 70% of which are singletons. Source material: sorted CD4+, CD8+, or CD8+CD57+ T cells (not recorded which) from PBMCs. The receptor source for this set is a human donor with aplastic anemia.

As DNA, the CDR3 is TGTGCCAGCAGTGAAGGACCGGGTTCCTACGAGCAGTACTTC. Amino acids: CASSEGPGSYEQYF. The V call is TRBV2, the J call TRBJ2-7; D is undetermined. Germline V gene lookup returns CDR1 SNHLY and CDR2 FYNNEI. Trimming pared 1 base from V and 1 base from J, leaving 8 bases between. This CDR3 region has 14 residues.

The CDR3 reads CATSDVDSGNEQFF. The CDR3 nucleotides are TGTGCCACCAGTGATGTGGACAGCGGAAATGAGCAGTTCTTC. The chain has TRBV24-1 and TRBJ2-1, with D possibly TRBD1 on 6 matching bases. The CDR3 totals 14 residues. With 3 bases removed from V and 7 bases from J, the gap between germline ends came to 12 bases. Germline V CDR1 and CDR2: KGHDR, SFDVKD.

This clonotype was counted between two and nine times. This chain uses TRBV24-1 with TRBJ1-1, with a weak D call TRBD1 (6 bases). The CDR3 extends over 11 amino acids. CDR1 is KGHDR and CDR2 is SFDVKD in the germline V gene. Trimming took 10 bases from V and 9 from J, leaving 14 bases between them. This chain's CDR3 is CATSTQGQAFF. The DNA of the CDR3 is TGTGCCACGAGCACTCAGGGGCAAGCTTTCTTT.

CDR3 sequence (DNA): TGTGCCATCAGCCCGGGACAGGGGAATTCACCCCTCCACTTT. Its protein is CAISPGQGNSPLHF. The rearrangement uses TRBV10-3 and TRBJ1-6; 10 bases align to TRBD1. The CDR3 is 14 residues long. J gave up 7 bases and V 6 bases, and 3 bases lay outside the gene matches. CDR1 is ENHRY, CDR2 SYGVKD, per germline.

In DNA, the CDR3 is TGTGCCAGCAGCTTGGGTAGCGGGAGGTTTCTCGAGCAGTACTTC. Translated: CASSLGSGRFLEQYF. The chain carries TRBV11-2 and TRBJ2-7, with 10 bases that match TRBD2. The ends lost 3 bases at V and 6 bases at J; junction bases unmatched: 8. The CDR3 contains 15 residues. Germline CDR1 is SGHAT and CDR2 is FQNNGV.

This clonotype was recorded many times. The V call is TRBV5-1, the J call TRBJ2-7, with D possibly TRBD1 on 5 matching bases. CDR1 and CDR2 (germline): SGHRS, YFSETQ. The CDR3 is 14 residues long. Trimming took 5 bases from V and 2 from J, leaving 14 bases between them. This chain's CDR3 is CASRGTGLTYEQYF. CDR3 coding DNA: TGCGCCAGCAGGGGCACAGGCCTCACCTACGAGCAGTACTTC.

This clonotype was detected ten times or more. The chain combines TRBV7-3 with TRBJ1-1, with 7 bases lining up with TRBD1. CDR1 and CDR2 from the germline V gene are SGHTA and FQGTGA. The CDR3 loop spans 13 amino acids. J was trimmed by 4 bases and V by 5 bases; bases with no gene match: 4. CDR3 nucleotides: TGTGCCAGCAGCACGACAGGGAGCACTGAAGCTTTCTTT. This codes for CASSTTGSTEAFF.

This clonotype was observed a single time. This rearrangement joins TRBV20-1 to TRBJ2-2; 7 bases align to TRBD2. With V trimmed by 2 bases and J by 6 bases, 12 bases remained unmatched. This CDR3 spans 16 amino acids. CDR1 is DFQATT, CDR2 SNEGSKA, per germline (reference sequence). This CDR3 reads CSARSGGLEGSGELFF. CDR3 in DNA: TGCAGTGCTAGATCGGGGGGTTTAGAGGGGTCCGGGGAGCTGTTTTTT.

DNA for the CDR3: TGTGCCAGCAGCTTAGCTCTAGGAGCTGGGGCCAACGTCCTGACTTTC. It specifies CASSLALGAGANVLTF. J is TRBJ2-6 and V is TRBV11-2; D call uncertain. The CDR3 totals 16 residues. The germline V gene has CDR1 SGHAT and CDR2 FQNNGV. The V end lost 1 base, the J end lost 2 bases, and 9 bases lay between the germline ends.

This chain connects TRBV29-1 to TRBJ2-1; a weak D match, TRBD2 (7 bases). The CDR3 is 15 residues long. Germline assignment: CDR1 SQVTM and CDR2 ANQGSEA. The V end lost 1 base, the J end lost 4 bases, and 14 bases lay between the germline ends. CDR3 DNA sequence: TGCAGCGTTGAAGGGGGGCGGGAGCGGTACAATGAGCAGTTCTTC. Translated, it gives CSVEGGRERYNEQFF.

This clonotype was seen many times. The genes are TRBV7-9 and TRBJ2-7; D is unclear. The CDR3 consists of 12 residues. Trimming removed 1 base at V and 4 bases at J, with 5 bases between. Germline-derived CDR1 and CDR2 are SEHNR and FQNEAQ (reference sequence). The DNA of the CDR3 is TGTGCCAGCAGCTTAGGGAGTTACGAGCAGTACTTC. Residues: CASSLGSYEQYF.

The rearrangement uses TRBV7-9 and TRBJ2-2; TRBD1 agrees at 7 bases. The CDR3 is 14 amino acids. Looked up from germline, CDR1 is SEHNR and CDR2 is FQNEAQ (reference sequence). Trimming took 7 bases from V and 4 from J; bases not matched to a gene: 6. The CDR3, as DNA: TGTGCCAGCATCCCAGGACAGGCCACCGGGGAGCTGTTTTTT. Protein sequence: CASIPGQATGELFF.

The V and J genes are TRBV25-1 and TRBJ2-3, with 11 bases fitting TRBD2. This CDR3 comprises 16 residues. The V and J ends lost 6 bases and 2 bases, in that order; junction bases with no gene match: 7. The V gene's germline CDR1 is MGHDK and CDR2 SYGVNS. The CDR3 region is CASSSRLAGNTDTQYF. As DNA, the CDR3 is TGTGCCAGCAGCTCGCGACTAGCGGGAAACACAGATACGCAGTATTTT. Supplemented by reference TRBV25-1 and TRBJ2-3, the full variable domain reads EADIYQTPRYLVIGTGKKITLECSQTMGHDKMYWYQQDPGMELHLIHYSYGVNSTEKGDLSSESTVSRIRTEHFPLTLESARPSHTSQYLCASSSRLAGNTDTQYFGPGTRLTVL.

The rearrangement joins TRBV25-1 to TRBJ1-1; D unclear. The CDR3 is 13 residues long. Germline V gene lookup returns CDR1 MGHDK and CDR2 SYGVNS. Between the trimmed V and J ends, which lost 6 bases and 3 bases, there was a span of 11 bases. CDR3 in amino acids: CASSPNPDTEAFF. CDR3 in DNA: TGTGCCAGCAGCCCGAACCCGGACACTGAAGCTTTCTTT.

Regarding this clonotype: Germline and junction disagree at one end, which may indicate a read error. The chain uses TRBV2 and TRBJ1-1, with a possible D match to TRBD1 (5 bases). Germline CDR1 reads SNHLY; CDR2 reads FYNNEI. There are 13 residues in the CDR3. The CDR3 DNA is TGTGCCATCAGTGCTGGGGGAAACACTGAAGCTTTCTTT. Translating it yields CAISAGGNTEAFF.

This chain connects TRBV20-1 to TRBJ1-5, with a tentative D call TRBD1 (6 bases). V was clipped by 6 bases and J by 4 bases, with 16 bases between them. Looked up from germline, CDR1 is DFQATT and CDR2 is SNEGSKA (reference sequence). The CDR3 covers 14 residues. Written as DNA, the CDR3 is TGCAGTGCCGACGCTAAAGGGGGAAATCAGCCCCAGCATTTT. This translates into CSADAKGGNQPQHF.

The J gene is TRBJ1-6, the V gene TRBV19; 7 bases line up with TRBD1. Unmatched junction bases numbered 10, after V lost 7 bases and J lost 7 bases. The CDR3 is 15 amino acids. Germline V lookup: CDR1 LNHDA, CDR2 SQIVND (reference sequence). CDR3 in amino acids: CASNPQGTENSPLHF. DNA of the CDR3: TGTGCCAGTAACCCCCAGGGGACAGAAAATTCACCCCTCCACTTT.

CDR3 sequence reads: CASSEGPGLRTYEQYF. In nucleotides, the CDR3 is TGTGCCAGCAGTGAAGGCCCAGGACTCCGCACCTACGAGCAGTACTTC. This chain connects TRBV6-1 to TRBJ2-7, with D possibly being TRBD2 (5 bases). CDR3 size: 16 residues. Germline lookup yields CDR1 MNHNS and CDR2 SASEGT. Trimming stripped 1 base from V and 2 bases from J, with 15 bases between.

The chain has TRBV7-2 and TRBJ2-1; D is uncertain. CDR1 is SGHTA, CDR2 FQGNSA, per germline. Trimming pared 0 bases from V and 9 bases from J, leaving 3 bases between. The CDR3 covers 11 residues. The CDR3 is CASSLASEQFF. For the CDR3, the DNA is TGTGCCAGCAGCTTAGCAAGTGAGCAGTTCTTC.

V gene TRBV7-3 combines with J gene TRBJ2-5, with D perhaps matching TRBD2 (5 bases). Trimming cost V 3 bases and J 5 bases, with 10 bases left between them. The length of the CDR3 is 13 residues. Germline V lookup: CDR1 SGHTA, CDR2 FQGTGA. The CDR3 DNA reads as TGTGCCAGCAGCTTCGGGAAATGGGAGACCCAGTACTTC. Encoded protein: CASSFGKWETQYF. The full variable domain, in which reference TRBV7-3 and TRBJ2-5 provide the parts outside the CDR3, is GAGVSQTPSNKVTEKGKYVELRCDPISGHTALYWYRQSLGQGPEFLIYFQGTGAADDSGLPNDRFFAVRPEGSVSTLKIQRTERGDSAVYLCASSFGKWETQYFGPGTRLLVL.

Regarding this clonotype: A read error may account for a junction end that differs from germline. This chain joins TRBV2 and TRBJ1-6; 8 bases line up with TRBD1. The germline gives CDR1 SNHLY, CDR2 FYNNEI. The CDR3 is 13 residues long. The CDR3 region is CASNQGAGSPLHF. CDR3 nucleotides: TGTGCCAGCAATCAGGGGGCTGGTTCACCTCTCCACTTT. Full variable domain (outside the CDR3, taken from reference TRBV2 and TRBJ1-6): EPEVTQTPSHQVTQMGQEVILRCVPISNHLYFYWYRQILGQKVEFLVSFYNNEISEKSEIFDDQFSVERPDGSNFTLKIRSTKLEDSAMYFCASNQGAGSPLHFGNGTRLTVT.

The V gene is TRBV24-1, the J gene TRBJ2-1; D may be TRBD1 (6 bases). The germline gives CDR1 KGHDR, CDR2 SFDVKD. CDR3 length: 12 residues. Between the trimmed V and J ends, which lost 8 bases and 7 bases, there was a span of 11 bases. The CDR3 region is CATKDSTNEQFF. CDR3 nucleotide sequence: TGTGCCACCAAGGACAGTACTAATGAGCAGTTCTTC.

The rearrangement joins TRBV19 to TRBJ1-1; the D is unclear. The V gene lost 0 bases and the J gene lost 6 bases, with 8 bases spanning the gap. This CDR3 has 13 amino acids. Germline CDR1 is LNHDA and CDR2 is SQIVND (reference sequence). The CDR3, as DNA: TGTGCCAGTAGTATAGACGGACCAGCTGAAGCTTTCTTT. This translates into CASSIDGPAEAFF.

This sequence joins TRBV7-2 and TRBJ2-5; no firm D call. From germline, CDR1 is SGHTA and CDR2 FQGNSA. The V gene lost 5 bases and the J gene lost 5 bases, with 12 bases spanning the gap. This CDR3 spans 13 amino acids. CDR3 sequence: CASSLNVRETQYF. For the CDR3, the DNA is TGTGCCAGCAGCCTGAATGTACGGGAGACCCAGTACTTC. The full variable domain, its missing parts supplied by reference TRBV7-2 and TRBJ2-5, is GAGVSQSPSNKVTEKGKDVELRCDPISGHTALYWYRQSLGQGLEFLIYFQGNSAPDKSGLPSDRFSAERTGGSVSTLTIQRTQQEDSAVYLCASSLNVRETQYFGPGTRLLVL.

The chain is built from TRBV20-1 and TRBJ1-1, with a tentative D call TRBD1 (6 bases). Germline lookup yields CDR1 DFQATT and CDR2 SNEGSKA (reference sequence). The CDR3 sequence is 14 residues long. With 3 bases removed from V and 3 bases from J, the gap between germline ends came to 14 bases. Written as DNA, the CDR3 is TGCAGTGCTAGCTTAACAGGGAAGTACACTGAAGCTTTCTTT. Amino acids: CSASLTGKYTEAFF.

Comments on this clonotype: The germline gene is not matched at one end of the junction; a read error may be the cause. The chain uses TRBV7-9 and TRBJ2-7; no reliable D call. This CDR3 has 14 residues. The germline gives CDR1 SEHNR, CDR2 FQNEAQ (reference sequence). CDR3 DNA sequence: TGTGCCAGCAGCTTGCTGGGCCCCAGTTACGAGCACTACTTC. It yields the protein CASSLLGPSYEHYF.

The CDR3 spells CSSGPALDQPQHF. In nucleotides, the CDR3 is TGCAGTTCCGGGCCGGCTTTGGACCAGCCCCAGCATTTT. V is TRBV20-1 and J is TRBJ1-5; D call uncertain. The CDR3 extends over 13 amino acids. V lost 8 bases to trimming and J lost 7 bases, with 18 bases between them. Germline values: CDR1 DFQATT, CDR2 SNEGSKA (reference sequence).